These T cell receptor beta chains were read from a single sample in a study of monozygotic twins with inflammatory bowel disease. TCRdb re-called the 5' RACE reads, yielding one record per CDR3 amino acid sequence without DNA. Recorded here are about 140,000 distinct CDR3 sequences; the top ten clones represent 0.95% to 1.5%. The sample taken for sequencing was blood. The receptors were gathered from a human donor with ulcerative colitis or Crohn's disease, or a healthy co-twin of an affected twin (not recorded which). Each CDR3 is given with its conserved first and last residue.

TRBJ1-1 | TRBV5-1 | CASSVGTGGRENTEAFF
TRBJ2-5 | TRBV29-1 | CSVETPPVGETQYF
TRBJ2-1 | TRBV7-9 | CASSLAEFHNEQFF
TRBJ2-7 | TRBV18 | CASSPSGGSFYEQYF
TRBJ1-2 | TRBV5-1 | CASSLRQGDGGYTF
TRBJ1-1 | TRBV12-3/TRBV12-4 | CASSLGGAEAFF
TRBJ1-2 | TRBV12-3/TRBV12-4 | CASSLAPRGGYGYTF
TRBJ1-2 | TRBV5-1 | CASSPKTANYGYTF
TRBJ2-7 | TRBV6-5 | CASSYTRMFSYEQYF
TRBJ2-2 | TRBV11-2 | CASSLVGAGGELFF
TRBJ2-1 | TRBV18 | CASSPQGSILYNEQFF
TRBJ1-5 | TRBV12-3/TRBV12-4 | CASSPLRGRQPQHF
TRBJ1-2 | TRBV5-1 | CASSEGTGVNGVYGYTF
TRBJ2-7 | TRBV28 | CASTLRVGGGYEQYF
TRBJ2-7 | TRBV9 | CASSVSEQGYYEQYF
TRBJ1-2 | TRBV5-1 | CASSSTGFSNYGYTF
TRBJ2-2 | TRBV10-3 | CAISRGGVAGVSLTGELFF
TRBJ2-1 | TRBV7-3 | CSSSSRASWSSYNEQIF
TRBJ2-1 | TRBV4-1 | CASSPGLAGNGNEQFF
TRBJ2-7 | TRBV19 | CASSLGDREVYEQYF
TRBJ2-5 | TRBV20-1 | CSARGTGDTSWQETQYF
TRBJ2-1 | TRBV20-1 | CSARQQGREQFF
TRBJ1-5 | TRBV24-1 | CATSDEGWVQPQHF
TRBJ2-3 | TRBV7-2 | CASSLRAGVDTQYF
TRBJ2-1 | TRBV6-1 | CASTGASSYNEQFF
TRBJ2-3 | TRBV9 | CASSFTGQGASTDTQYF